This TCR beta chain was found in a study of blood T cell repertoires in COVID-19. The wider study: COVID-19 samples, acute and convalescent, were from the United States, Italy and Spain. Nucleic acid was either cDNA or gDNA, and it came from T cells, B-cell-depleted T cells, or PBMCs.

The CDR3 sequence is 14 residues long. Per the germline V gene, CDR1 is MGHDK and CDR2 is SYGVNS. The V gene end was trimmed by 4 bases and the J gene end by 4 bases; junction bases not matched to a gene: 0. This clone was seen a handful of times. Original processing methods: Nucleated cell counts were estimated from reference gene primer amplification. Clones were read by immunoSEQ multiplex PCR, and TCRdb kept only the in-frame ones, dropping some. V, J and clone size are taken as reported in that table, and D and trimming were inferred from the DNA itself. The data contain 15,000 to 20,000 clones, around 87% of them singletons.

The sequenced material came from peripheral blood. This chain uses TRBV25-1 with TRBJ2-2; 10 nucleotides line up with TRBD1. The sequence derives from a man between 50 and 59 years old with active COVID-19. The CDR3, as DNA: TGTGCCAGCAGTGGACAGGGGGCCACCGGGGAGCTGTTTTTT. Protein sequence: CASSGQGATGELFF. The entire variable domain, with the rest obtained from reference TRBV25-1 and TRBJ2-2, is as follows: EADIYQTPRYLVIGTGKKITLECSQTMGHDKMYWYQQDPGMELHLIHYSYGVNSTEKGDLSSESTVSRIRTEHFPLTLESARPSHTSQYLCASSGQGATGELFFGEGSRLTVL.